These 7 T cell receptor beta chains were sequenced from one sample in a study of identical twins. Each CDR3 protein gets one entry after TCRdb re-called the 5' RACE reads with MiXCR. The profile shows 400,000 to 650,000 distinct CDR3 sequences, about 20% of them singletons. The sample was also reused in another study, on T cells expressing NK-cell markers.

Sample: CD4+ T cells sorted from blood. The receptors were sampled from a woman between 18 and 29 years old in good health.

J is TRBJ2-3 and V is TRBV5-5; 9 bases align to TRBD1. Trimming removed 5 bases from V and 1 base from J; junction bases left unmatched: 8. The length of the CDR3 is 16 residues. Germline assignment: CDR1 SGHKS and CDR2 YYEKEE (reference sequence). The CDR3 loop is CASRQGAFGGTDTQYF. The CDR3 coding sequence is TGTGCCAGCAGACAGGGGGCCTTTGGGGGCACAGATACGCAGTATTTT.

This clonotype was counted only a few times. The rearrangement uses TRBV29-1 and TRBJ2-1, with 11 positions matching TRBD1. V trimming: 8 bases; J trimming: 10 bases; junction bases outside the gene matches: 16. The CDR3 runs to 15 residues. CDR1 and CDR2 from the germline V gene are SQVTM and ANQGSEA. The CDR3 nucleotides are TGCAGCTTTGCCGGGACAGGGGGGCTGATCTTGGAGCAGTTCTTC. Amino acids: CSFAGTGGLILEQFF.

A few counts support this clonotype. The V and J genes are TRBV7-2 and TRBJ2-7, with D unresolved. This CDR3 has 11 amino acids. The germline gives CDR1 SGHTA, CDR2 FQGNSA. The germline V and J ends were trimmed by 5 bases and 6 bases, with 8 bases remaining between them. The CDR3 coding sequence is TGTGCCAGCAGCCGATTCTCCGAGCAGTACTTC. Amino acid sequence: CASSRFSEQYF.

The genes are TRBV12-3 or TRBV12-4 and TRBJ2-7; the match to TRBD1 covers 7 bases. The CDR3 sequence is 16 residues long. The trim removed 5 bases at V and 9 bases at J, leaving 19 bases unmatched. CDR3 DNA: TGTGCCAGCAGTCAGGACAGGACGATTCAGGGAATACGGCAGTACTTC. It yields the protein CASSQDRTIQGIRQYF.

The chain joins TRBV5-1 to TRBJ2-7; 7 bases are shared with TRBD1. CDR3 length: 14 residues. V gave up 0 bases and J gave up 3 bases; unmatched junction bases: 3. Germline lookup yields CDR1 SGHRS and CDR2 YFSETQ. In DNA form, the CDR3 reads TGCGCCAGCAGCTTGGGGGACAGCTACTACGAGCAGTACTTC. Encoded protein: CASSLGDSYYEQYF.

The rearrangement links TRBV20-1 to TRBJ2-1, with 7 nucleotides matching TRBD2. CDR3 length: 15 residues. V shed 4 bases, J shed 4 bases, and the junction held 10 bases outside the gene matches. The germline CDR1 and CDR2 sequences are DFQATT and SNEGSKA (reference sequence). In DNA form, the CDR3 reads TGCAGTGCTAAGTCTAGCGGAGGCGGGTACAATGAGCAGTTCTTC. Its translation is CSAKSSGGGYNEQFF.

In its sample, this clonotype was seen a few times. The rearrangement uses TRBV29-1 and TRBJ2-5; D remains ambiguous. V was shortened by 4 bases and J by 5 bases, with 11 bases between the two germline ends. This CDR3 spans 12 amino acids. Germline CDR1 reads SQVTM; CDR2 reads ANQGSEA. DNA for the CDR3: TGCAGCGTTGGGATCCGGGCGGAGACCCAGTACTTC. Its translation is CSVGIRAETQYF. Looking up the rest from reference TRBV29-1 and TRBJ2-5 gives the full variable domain: SAVISQKPSRDICQRGTSLTIQCQVDSQVTMMFWYRQQPGQSLTLIATANQGSEATYESGFVIDKFPISRPNLTFSTLTVSNMSPEDSSIYLCSVGIRAETQYFGPGTRLLVL.